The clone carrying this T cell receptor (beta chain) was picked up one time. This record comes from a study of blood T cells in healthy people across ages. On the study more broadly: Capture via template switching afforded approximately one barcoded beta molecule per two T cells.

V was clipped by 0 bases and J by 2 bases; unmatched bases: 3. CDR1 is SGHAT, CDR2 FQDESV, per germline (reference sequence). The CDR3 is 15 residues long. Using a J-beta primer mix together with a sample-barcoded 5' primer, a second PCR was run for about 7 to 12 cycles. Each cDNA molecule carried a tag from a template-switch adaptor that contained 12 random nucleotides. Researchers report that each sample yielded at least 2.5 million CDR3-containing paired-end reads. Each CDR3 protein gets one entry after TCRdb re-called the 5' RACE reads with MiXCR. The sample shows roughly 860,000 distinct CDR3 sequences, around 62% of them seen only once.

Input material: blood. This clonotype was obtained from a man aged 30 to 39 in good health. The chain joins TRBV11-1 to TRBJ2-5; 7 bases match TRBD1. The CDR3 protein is CASSLAGQMQETQYF. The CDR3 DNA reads TGTGCCAGCAGCTTAGCGGGACAGATGCAAGAGACCCAGTACTTC.